The 8 T cell receptor beta chains reported below all come from one sample, sequenced in a study of siplizumab effects on memory and regulatory T cells. Only in-frame clones appear in the TCRdb table, and some are missing; sequencing was by immunoSEQ multiplex PCR. The table includes under 70,000 clones, 79% detected once. The sequencing sample was made of memory CD4+ T cells sorted from blood. These receptor sequences come from a human donor in good health.

Notes on this clone: At one end, the junction sequence differs from germline, possibly due to a read error. The sample carries other DNA sequences with the same CDR3. The chain employs TRBV4-1 and TRBJ2-7; D remains unclear. Germline values: CDR1 MGHRA, CDR2 YSYEKL. This CDR3 comprises 15 residues. CDR3 bases: TGCGCCAGCAGCCAAGCCCAGTCCGACTCCTACGAGCAGTATTTC. The encoded protein is CASSQAQSDSYEQYF.

This chain uses TRBV7-2 with TRBJ2-5; 8 positions match TRBD1. V lost 4 bases, J lost 2 bases, and 9 bases stayed unmatched. The CDR3 is 16 residues long. Per germline, CDR1 SGHTA and CDR2 FQGNSA. The CDR3 spells CASSSLGQGFQETQYF. As DNA, the CDR3 is TGTGCCAGCAGCTCTCTTGGACAGGGCTTTCAAGAGACCCAGTACTTC.

The chain employs TRBV6-5 and TRBJ1-1; a weak D match, TRBD1 (5 bases). Germline-derived CDR1 and CDR2 are MNHEY and SVGAGI. This CDR3 has 13 amino acids. Trimming took off 5 bases at V and 4 bases at J, with 11 bases between the two ends. The CDR3 protein is CASSLGLGTEAFF. In nucleotides, the CDR3 is TGTGCCAGCAGTCTGGGGCTCGGCACTGAAGCTTTCTTT.

The chain uses TRBV5-4 and TRBJ2-3, with D perhaps TRBD1 or TRBD2 (6 bases each). V was pared by 0 bases and J by 2 bases, with 13 bases between. The CDR3 totals 16 residues. Germline lookup yields CDR1 SGHNT and CDR2 YYREEE (reference sequence). The CDR3 here is CASSLVGGGYTDTQYF. The CDR3 DNA reads as TGTGCCAGCAGCTTGGTGGGGGGCGGATACACAGATACGCAGTATTTT.

This clone came up once. The V gene is TRBV5-4, the J gene TRBJ2-5; D is unresolved. Trimming left V 1 base short and J 5 bases short, with 9 bases between. Germline values: CDR1 SGHNT, CDR2 YYREEE (reference sequence). The CDR3 is 13 residues long. CDR3 protein: CASSLFLGETQYF. DNA for the CDR3: TGTGCCAGCAGCTTGTTCTTGGGGGAGACCCAGTACTTC.

CDR3 sequence (DNA): TGTGCCAGCAGCTTAAATGGGGTGGAAACCGGGGAGCTGTTTTTT. It yields the protein CASSLNGVETGELFF. The chain couples TRBV7-3 to TRBJ2-2; D unclear. This CDR3 has 15 amino acids. Germline CDR1 is SGHTA and CDR2 is FQGTGA. Trimming removed 1 base at V and 5 bases at J, with 11 bases between.

This clone occurred once. The chain is built from TRBV10-3 and TRBJ2-7; possible D gene TRBD1, 5 bases. Trimming cost V 0 bases and J 3 bases, with 12 bases left between them. Germline V gene sequence: CDR1 ENHRY, CDR2 SYGVKD. The CDR3 loop spans 15 amino acids. The CDR3 protein is CAISESILTGYEQYF. DNA for the CDR3: TGTGCCATCAGTGAGTCGATCCTAACAGGCTACGAGCAGTACTTC.

With respect to this clone: Other nucleotide sequences in the sample specify the same CDR3. This chain connects TRBV7-2 to TRBJ2-3; 11 bases map to TRBD1. Germline CDR1 reads SGHTA; CDR2 reads FQGNSA. This CDR3 spans 14 amino acids. V gave up 3 bases and J gave up 4 bases; unmatched junction bases: 0. The CDR3 reads CASSLGQGADTQYF. CDR3 in DNA: TGTGCCAGCAGCTTGGGACAGGGGGCAGATACGCAGTATTTT.